A single sample gave rise to the 6 T cell receptor beta chains below, sequenced in a study of vaccination and CD4 T cells after COVID-19. The treatment denotes: approximately 10-day PBMC culture with coronavirus spike peptide pools or control peptides (ViraFEST assay). These receptors lack a known antigen. An Oncomine TCR Beta short-read assay was used to sequence the DNA from cultured CD4+ T cells. MiXCR was run by TCRdb on the PCR reads, yielding one entry per CDR3 protein. Of fewer than 15,000 distinct CDR3 sequences in the sample, around a fifth are singletons; the top ten hold roughly 12%. The sample consisted of CD4+ T cells from blood, cultured in vitro, taken before SARS-CoV-2 vaccination. Source of these receptors: a human donor who received a COVID-19 vaccine.

This clonotype was picked up a small number of times. This chain connects TRBV6-5 to TRBJ2-3; the D gene is possibly TRBD2 (6 bases). Deletions cut 1 base from V and 0 bases from J, with 14 bases between. This CDR3 comprises 17 residues. Germline V gene data show CDR1 as MNHEY and CDR2 as SVGAGI. In DNA, the CDR3 is TGTGCCAGCAGTTACTTGGCGGGGAGATCTAGCACAGATACGCAGTATTTT. Translated, it gives CASSYLAGRSSTDTQYF.

This clonotype was seen a few times. This CDR3 is CASSEVRVGLFF. In DNA form, the CDR3 reads TGTGCCAGCAGTGAAGTCAGGGTAGGACTGTTTTTT. J is TRBJ1-4 and V is TRBV6-1; TRBD1 is a possible D gene (5 bases). Germline loops: CDR1 MNHNS, CDR2 SASEGT. V was clipped by 1 base and J by 13 bases, with 10 bases between them. This CDR3 has 12 residues.

This clonotype has a handful of counts. This rearrangement joins TRBV19 to TRBJ1-2; D gene unclear. Trimming cost V 3 bases and J 2 bases, with 13 bases left between them. In germline, CDR1 is LNHDA, CDR2 SQIVND (reference sequence). This CDR3 is built from 15 residues. The DNA for the CDR3 is TGTGCCAGTAGTATGGGTCAGATAAAAAACTATGGCTACACCTTC. It codes for CASSMGQIKNYGYTF. The full variable domain, rest sourced from reference TRBV19 and TRBJ1-2, is DGGITQSPKYLFRKEGQNVTLSCEQNLNHDAMYWYRQDPGQGLRLIYYSQIVNDFQKGDIAEGYSVSREKKESFPLTVTSAQKNPTAFYLCASSMGQIKNYGYTFGSGTRLTVV.

The chain carries TRBV7-9 and TRBJ1-2, with D possibly matching TRBD1 (6 bases). Germline assignment: CDR1 SEHNR and CDR2 FQNEAQ (reference sequence). The CDR3 runs 13 residues. V gave up 1 base and J gave up 8 bases, with 11 bases separating them. DNA for the CDR3: TGTGCCAGCAGCTTAGGTTGGGGGCGCGGCTACACCTTC. Translated: CASSLGWGRGYTF.

This clonotype was detected a few times. The chain has TRBV11-2 and TRBJ2-5; D not certain. Per germline, CDR1 SGHAT and CDR2 FQNNGV. The CDR3 has 14 amino acids. V was pared by 0 bases and J by 1 base, with 6 bases between. The CDR3 here is CASSLEERQETQYF. CDR3 bases: TGTGCCAGCAGCTTAGAAGAACGCCAAGAGACCCAGTACTTC.

The chain is built from TRBV6-2 or TRBV6-3 and TRBJ2-4; TRBD1 might be the D (6 bases). V shed 4 bases and J shed 7 bases, with 20 bases lying between them. The CDR3 is 16 amino acids. Germline V gene lookup returns CDR1 MNHEY and CDR2 SVGEGT. In DNA form, the CDR3 reads TGTGCCAGCAGTTCGGGACACTTGAAGGAGAGTAACATTCAGTACTTC. Its translation: CASSSGHLKESNIQYF.